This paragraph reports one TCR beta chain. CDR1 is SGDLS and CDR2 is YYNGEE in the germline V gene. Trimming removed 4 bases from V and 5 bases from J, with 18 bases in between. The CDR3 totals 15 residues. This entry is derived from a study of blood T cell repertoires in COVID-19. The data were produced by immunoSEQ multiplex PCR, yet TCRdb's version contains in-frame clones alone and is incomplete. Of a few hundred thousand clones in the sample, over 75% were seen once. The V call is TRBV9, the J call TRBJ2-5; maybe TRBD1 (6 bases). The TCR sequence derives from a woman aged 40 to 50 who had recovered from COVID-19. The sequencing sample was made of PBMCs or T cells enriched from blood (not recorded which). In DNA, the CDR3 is TGTGCCAGCAGCTCCCCGAAAGGGGGTTTGGAGACCCAGTACTTC. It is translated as CASSSPKGGLETQYF.